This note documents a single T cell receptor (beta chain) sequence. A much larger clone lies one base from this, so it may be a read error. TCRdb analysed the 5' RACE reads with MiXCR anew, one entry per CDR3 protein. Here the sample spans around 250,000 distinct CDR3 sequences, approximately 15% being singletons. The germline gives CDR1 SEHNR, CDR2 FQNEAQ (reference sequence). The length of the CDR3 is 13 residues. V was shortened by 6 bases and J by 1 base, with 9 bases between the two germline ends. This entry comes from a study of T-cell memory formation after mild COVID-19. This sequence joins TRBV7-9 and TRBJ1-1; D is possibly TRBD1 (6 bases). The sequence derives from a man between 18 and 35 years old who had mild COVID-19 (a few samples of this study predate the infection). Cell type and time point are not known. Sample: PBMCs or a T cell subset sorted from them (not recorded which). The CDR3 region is CASRGQKNTEAFF. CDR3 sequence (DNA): TGTGCCAGCAGAGGACAGAAGAACACTGAAGCTTTCTTT.